A selection of T cell receptor beta chains follows, all from one sample in a study of cytomegalovirus exposure and HLA in healthy donors. Only in-frame clones appear in the TCRdb table, and some are missing; sequencing was by immunoSEQ multiplex PCR. Among under 200,000 clones, 80% were seen once, and the ten largest hold about 6.3%. Sequencing was performed on PBMCs. These TCRs come from a male donor in good health and CMV-seropositive. CDR3s include the opening cysteine and the closing phenylalanine or tryptophan. A D gene is named only where the DNA matches it firmly. Clone size is not always given. Where it is, it says once, few, many or a class for expanded clones.

V gene: TRBV7-9; clone size: few; D gene: .; J gene: TRBJ2-2; CDR3 length: 11; CDR3 protein: CASSPGGELFF; CDR3 DNA: TGTGCCAGCAGCCCCGGGGGGGAGCTGTTTTTT
V gene: TRBV5-5; clone size: .; D gene: TRBD1; J gene: TRBJ1-2; CDR3 length: 17; CDR3 protein: CASSFFRDRGRGYGYTF; CDR3 DNA: TGTGCCAGCAGCTTCTTCCGGGACAGGGGGCGCGGCTATGGCTACACCTTC
V gene: TRBV7-9; clone size: .; D gene: TRBD1; J gene: TRBJ2-3; CDR3 length: 13; CDR3 protein: CASSFTDRATQYF; CDR3 DNA: TGTGCCAGCAGCTTCACGGACAGGGCTACGCAGTATTTT
V gene: TRBV5-1; clone size: .; D gene: .; J gene: TRBJ2-7; CDR3 length: 15; CDR3 protein: CASSLTWEPHYEQYF; CDR3 DNA: TGCGCCAGCAGCTTGACGTGGGAGCCGCACTACGAGCAGTACTTC
V gene: TRBV29-1; clone size: .; D gene: .; J gene: TRBJ2-7; CDR3 length: 15; CDR3 protein: CSVEKPTEQTYEQYF; CDR3 DNA: TGCAGCGTTGAAAAACCCACGGAGCAGACCTACGAGCAGTACTTC
V gene: TRBV9; clone size: .; D gene: TRBD1; J gene: TRBJ1-2; CDR3 length: 16; CDR3 protein: CASSGGGTGSNYGYTF; CDR3 DNA: TGTGCCAGCAGCGGGGGGGGGACAGGGTCTAACTATGGCTACACCTTC
V gene: TRBV5-4; clone size: .; D gene: .; J gene: TRBJ2-6; CDR3 length: 14; CDR3 protein: CASNRQSGANVLTF; CDR3 DNA: TGTGCCAGCAATAGACAATCTGGGGCCAACGTCCTGACTTTC
V gene: TRBV7-9; clone size: .; D gene: TRBD1; J gene: TRBJ1-1; CDR3 length: 16; CDR3 protein: CASSLVAGQGAGEAFF; CDR3 DNA: TGTGCCAGCAGCTTAGTAGCGGGACAGGGGGCGGGTGAAGCTTTCTTT
V gene: TRBV25-1; clone size: .; D gene: TRBD1; J gene: TRBJ2-2; CDR3 length: 15; CDR3 protein: CASTNRGQNTGELFF; CDR3 DNA: TGTGCCAGCACGAACAGGGGGCAAAACACCGGGGAGCTGTTTTTT
V gene: TRBV7-3; clone size: .; D gene: TRBD1; J gene: TRBJ2-1; CDR3 length: 13; CDR3 protein: CASSPGQLNEQFF; CDR3 DNA: TGTGCCAGCAGCCCGGGACAGCTCAATGAGCAGTTCTTC
V gene: TRBV5-1; clone size: .; D gene: TRBD2; J gene: TRBJ2-3; CDR3 length: 17; CDR3 protein: CASSLVKASGRTDTQYF; CDR3 DNA: TGCGCCAGCAGCTTGGTCAAGGCTAGCGGGAGGACAGATACGCAGTATTTT
V gene: TRBV5-4; clone size: .; D gene: .; J gene: TRBJ2-3; CDR3 length: 14; CDR3 protein: CASSLLARTDTQYF; CDR3 DNA: TGTGCCAGCAGCTTACTAGCACGCACAGATACGCAGTATTTT
V gene: TRBV4-1; clone size: .; D gene: .; J gene: TRBJ2-7; CDR3 length: 14; CDR3 protein: CASSQEDWNYEQYF; CDR3 DNA: TGCGCCAGCAGCCAAGAAGACTGGAACTACGAGCAGTACTTC
V gene: TRBV30; clone size: .; D gene: TRBD2; J gene: TRBJ2-1; CDR3 length: 14; CDR3 protein: CAWKSGTPYNEQFF; CDR3 DNA: TGTGCCTGGAAGAGCGGGACCCCGTACAATGAGCAGTTCTTC
V gene: TRBV6-6; clone size: .; D gene: TRBD1; J gene: TRBJ2-7; CDR3 length: 15; CDR3 protein: CASSYDGTGGSEQYF; CDR3 DNA: TGTGCCAGCAGTTACGACGGGACAGGGGGATCCGAGCAGTACTTC
V gene: TRBV29-1; clone size: .; D gene: TRBD2; J gene: TRBJ2-5; CDR3 length: 13; CDR3 protein: CSVSGTSLETQYF; CDR3 DNA: TGCAGCGTCTCCGGGACTAGTTTGGAGACCCAGTACTTC
V gene: TRBV5-1; clone size: .; D gene: TRBD1; J gene: TRBJ2-7; CDR3 length: 18; CDR3 protein: CASSKLTGGVINMDEQYF; CDR3 DNA: TGCGCCAGCAGCAAGCTGACAGGGGGCGTAATTAATATGGACGAGCAGTACTTT
V gene: TRBV4-3; clone size: few; D gene: .; J gene: TRBJ1-1; CDR3 length: 13; CDR3 protein: CASSQGRNTEAFF; CDR3 DNA: TGCGCCAGCAGCCAGGGGAGGAACACTGAAGCTTTCTTT
V gene: TRBV25-1; clone size: few; D gene: .; J gene: TRBJ2-5; CDR3 length: 17; CDR3 protein: CASRDSGAPKLQETQYF; CDR3 DNA: TGTGCCAGCAGGGATTCCGGAGCGCCTAAACTTCAAGAGACCCAGTACTTC
V gene: TRBV12-5; clone size: .; D gene: TRBD1; J gene: TRBJ2-7; CDR3 length: 15; CDR3 protein: CASGLAGTGSYEQYF; CDR3 DNA: TGTGCTAGTGGTTTGGCGGGGACAGGGTCCTACGAGCAGTACTTC
V gene: TRBV29-1; clone size: .; D gene: TRBD1; J gene: TRBJ2-3; CDR3 length: 15; CDR3 protein: CSASRQGWRTDTQYF; CDR3 DNA: TGCAGCGCCTCTAGACAGGGGTGGAGGACAGATACGCAGTATTTT
V gene: TRBV19; clone size: .; D gene: TRBD1; J gene: TRBJ2-2; CDR3 length: 15; CDR3 protein: CASSIQGAGAGELFF; CDR3 DNA: TGTGCCAGTAGTATACAGGGGGCGGGCGCCGGGGAGCTGTTTTTT
V gene: TRBV29-1; clone size: .; D gene: .; J gene: TRBJ2-1; CDR3 length: 11; CDR3 protein: CSVLRLREQFF; CDR3 DNA: TGCAGCGTTCTACGCCTCCGAGAACAGTTCTTC
V gene: TRBV5-8; clone size: once; D gene: TRBD2; J gene: TRBJ2-5; CDR3 length: 17; CDR3 protein: CASSFGSGSERGETQYF; CDR3 DNA: TGTGCCAGCAGCTTCGGTAGCGGGAGTGAGAGGGGGGAGACCCAGTACTTC
V gene: TRBV6-5; clone size: .; D gene: .; J gene: TRBJ2-1; CDR3 length: 11; CDR3 protein: CASRRGGEQFF; CDR3 DNA: TGTGCCAGCAGAAGGGGGGGGGAGCAGTTCTTC